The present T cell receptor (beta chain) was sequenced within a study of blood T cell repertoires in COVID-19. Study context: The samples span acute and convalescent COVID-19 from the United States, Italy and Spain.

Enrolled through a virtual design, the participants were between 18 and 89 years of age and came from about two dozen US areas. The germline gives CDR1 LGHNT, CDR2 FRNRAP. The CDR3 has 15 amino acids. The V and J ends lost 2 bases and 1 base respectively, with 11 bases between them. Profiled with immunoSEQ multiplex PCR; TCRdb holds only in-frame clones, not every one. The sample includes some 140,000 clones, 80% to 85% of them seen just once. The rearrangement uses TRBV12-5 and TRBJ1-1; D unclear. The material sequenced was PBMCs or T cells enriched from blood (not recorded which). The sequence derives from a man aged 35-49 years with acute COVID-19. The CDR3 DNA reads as TGTGCTAGTGGTTTGATCGCGGGCCCGAACACTGAAGCTTTCTTT. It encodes CASGLIAGPNTEAFF.